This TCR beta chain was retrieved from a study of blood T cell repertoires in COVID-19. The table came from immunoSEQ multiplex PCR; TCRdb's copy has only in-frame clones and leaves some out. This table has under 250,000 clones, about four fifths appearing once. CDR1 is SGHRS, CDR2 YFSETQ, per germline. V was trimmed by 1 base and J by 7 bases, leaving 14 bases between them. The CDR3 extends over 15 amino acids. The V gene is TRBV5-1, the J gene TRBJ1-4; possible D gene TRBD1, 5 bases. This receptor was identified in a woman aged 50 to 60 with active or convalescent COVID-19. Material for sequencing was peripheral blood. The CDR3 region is CASSLLPGPGEKLFF. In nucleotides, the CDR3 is TGCGCCAGCAGCTTGCTTCCAGGGCCTGGTGAAAAACTGTTTTTT.